Detailed here is one T cell receptor beta chain. Antigen: not known. This entry comes from a study of cytomegalovirus exposure and HLA in healthy donors. Whole-study results and caveats: A later analysis reported that several of the most significant clusters appeared to be linked to common viral pathogens, among them Epstein-Barr virus. The authors later linked a missense DCLRE1C variant to TCR beta V- and J-gene trimming.

PCR amplification relied on 60 Vbeta primers (plus 13 Jbeta primers). Only in-frame clones appear in the TCRdb table, and some are missing; sequencing was by immunoSEQ multiplex PCR. Its table records some 30,000 clones. The CDR3 has 16 amino acids. Trimming stripped 3 bases from V and 7 bases from J, with 19 bases between. CDR1 is KGHSH and CDR2 is LQKENI in the germline V gene. The sequenced sample consisted of PBMCs. The chain carries TRBV18 and TRBJ2-4, with a tentative D call TRBD1 (6 bases). The receptor was derived from a man in his forties in good health and CMV-seronegative. CDR3 loop: CASSPITGPKGNIQYF. CDR3 bases: TGTGCCAGCTCACCCATTACAGGGCCGAAAGGGAACATTCAGTACTTC. The variable domain in full, with the rest retrieved from reference TRBV18 and TRBJ2-4, is NAGVMQNPRHLVRRRGQEARLRCSPMKGHSHVYWYRQLPEEGLKFMVYLQKENIIDESGMPKERFSAEFPKEGPSILRIQQVVRGDSAAYFCASSPITGPKGNIQYFGAGTRLSVL.